This T cell receptor beta chain is drawn from a study of cytomegalovirus exposure and HLA in healthy donors. Overall study findings and caveats: A few of the chains that were CMV-associated were confirmed in vitro to be specific for CMV antigens. The study listed some 160 cytomegalovirus-associated TCR beta chains.

From the 120-subject validation cohort, which was separate from the roughly 680-subject first cohort, the donors were drawn. A remark on this clone: Its antigen is not identified.

The CDR3 runs to 15 residues. Per germline, CDR1 MGHDK and CDR2 SYGVNS. With 9 bases clipped from V and 4 bases from J, the junction kept 12 bases outside the gene matches. Libraries were prepared by immunoSEQ multiplex PCR; TCRdb keeps only in-frame clonotypes and omits some of them. The data hold roughly 280,000 clones, with roughly 85% observed a single time. The sequenced sample consisted of PBMCs. The receptor was derived from a young woman in good health and CMV-seronegative. J is TRBJ2-3 and V is TRBV25-1, with 8 bases that match TRBD2. The CDR3 reads CASSPASGFADTQYF. The DNA for the CDR3 is TGTGCCAGTTCCCCCGCTAGCGGGTTTGCAGATACGCAGTATTTT.